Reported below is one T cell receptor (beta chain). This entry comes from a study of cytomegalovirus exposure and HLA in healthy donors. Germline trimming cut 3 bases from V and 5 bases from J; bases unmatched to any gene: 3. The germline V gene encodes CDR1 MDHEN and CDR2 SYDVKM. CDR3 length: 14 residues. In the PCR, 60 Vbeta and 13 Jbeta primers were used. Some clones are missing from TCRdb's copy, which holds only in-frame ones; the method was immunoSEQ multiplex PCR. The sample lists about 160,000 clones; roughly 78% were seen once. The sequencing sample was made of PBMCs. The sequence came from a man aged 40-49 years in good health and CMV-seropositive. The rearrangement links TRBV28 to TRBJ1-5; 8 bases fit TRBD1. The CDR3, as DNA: TGTGCCAGCAGTTTGCACAGGGGGGATCAGCCCCAGCATTTT. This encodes CASSLHRGDQPQHF.